There are a few counts of the clone carrying this TCR beta chain. Its antigen is not known. It may be a read error: a sequence one base away is much more abundant. The entry originates in a study of tumor and adjacent non-tumor tissue in lung cancer. Study summary: Histology: about a dozen adenocarcinoma, a couple of squamous cell carcinoma, 1 small cell lung cancer. The study, taken as a whole, reports: Shorter survival was associated with higher TCR diversity in tumors. In normal lung, the top 100 clones were significantly more dominant than in tumor.

There are 15 residues in the CDR3. Looked up from germline, CDR1 is MNHEY and CDR2 is SVGEGT. A modified ARM-PCR protocol with three rounds of nested PCR amplified TCRbeta. TCRdb ran MiXCR on the multiplex PCR reads and lists one entry per CDR3 protein. Among 60,000 to 85,000 distinct CDR3 sequences, around four fifths were seen once, and the ten largest hold 28%. No cell sorting was done before RNA was extracted from the tissue. The clonotype comes from a man in his fifties or sixties with non-small cell lung cancer. This chain joins TRBV6-2 or TRBV6-3 and TRBJ2-7; possibly TRBD2 for D (6 bases). The sequencing input was lung tumor tissue. CDR3 loop: CVSSTDDGLLREQYF. The DNA of the CDR3 is TGTGTCAGCAGCACTGATGACGGACTACTACGCGAGCAGTACTTC.